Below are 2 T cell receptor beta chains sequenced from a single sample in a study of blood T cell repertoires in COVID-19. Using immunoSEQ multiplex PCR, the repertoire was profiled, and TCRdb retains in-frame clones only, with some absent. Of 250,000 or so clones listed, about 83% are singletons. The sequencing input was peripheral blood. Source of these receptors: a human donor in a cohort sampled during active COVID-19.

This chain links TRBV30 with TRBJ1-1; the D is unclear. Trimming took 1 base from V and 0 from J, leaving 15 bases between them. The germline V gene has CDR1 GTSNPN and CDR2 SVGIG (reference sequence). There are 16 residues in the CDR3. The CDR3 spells CAWSGVGTVMNTEAFF. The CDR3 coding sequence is TGTGCCTGGAGTGGGGTGGGCACAGTAATGAACACTGAAGCTTTCTTT.

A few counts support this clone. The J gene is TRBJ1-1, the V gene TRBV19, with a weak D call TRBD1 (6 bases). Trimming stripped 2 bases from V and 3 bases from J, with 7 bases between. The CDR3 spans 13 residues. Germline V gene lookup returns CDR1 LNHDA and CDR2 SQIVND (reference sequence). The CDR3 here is CASSIKGDTEAFF. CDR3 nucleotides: TGTGCCAGTAGTATAAAGGGGGACACTGAAGCTTTCTTT.